This TCR beta chain is from a study of T-cell memory formation after mild COVID-19. Findings and caveats of the study: Cross-reactive memory appears to have joined, as suggested by some responding clones showing up in pre-infection memory. Contracting CD4+ clones lay largely in CM and EM, with CD8+ ones residing in EMRA.

Germline V gives CDR1 MGHDK, CDR2 SYGVNS. This CDR3 has 15 residues. Researchers used 5'RACE with constant-segment primers to make TCR alpha and TCR beta cDNA libraries that carry sample barcodes and UMIs. TCRdb used MiXCR to reprocess the 5' RACE reads, holding one entry per CDR3 protein. The sample consists of around 390,000 distinct CDR3 sequences, about 16% of them appearing once. As regards this clonotype: Its matching antigen is unknown. Given a much more abundant clone one base away, this may be a read error.

The origin of this receptor is a young man who had mild COVID-19 (a few samples of this study predate the infection). Cell type and time point are not known. The sequencing sample was made of PBMCs or a T cell subset sorted from them (not recorded which). The chain carries TRBV25-1 and TRBJ1-5; tentatively, D is TRBD1 (5 bases). The CDR3 loop reads CASTGERGGNQTQHF. CDR3 sequence (DNA): TGTGCCAGCACCGGAGAAAGGGGAGGCAATCAGACCCAGCATTTT.